Presented here are 10 T cell receptor beta chains from one specimen sequenced in a study of blood T cell repertoires in COVID-19. This table comes from immunoSEQ multiplex PCR, and its TCRdb copy is limited to in-frame clones, with some not included. The sample includes fewer than 400,000 clones, 90% to 95% of them seen just once. The source material was PBMCs or T cells enriched from blood (not recorded which). These receptors all come from a woman aged 25 to 45 who had been exposed to COVID-19.

The chain has TRBV5-1 and TRBJ1-1; 8 nucleotides align to TRBD1. CDR1 and CDR2 from the germline V gene are SGHRS and YFSETQ. The trim removed 4 bases at V and 2 bases at J, leaving 7 bases unmatched. This CDR3 contains 15 residues. Here the CDR3 DNA reads TGCGCCAGCAGCCCCCAGGGGACAGGAAACACTGAAGCTTTCTTT. It codes for CASSPQGTGNTEAFF.

This chain connects TRBV5-4 to TRBJ1-2; TRBD1 aligns across 8 bases. The CDR3 contains 14 residues. Germline V CDR1 and CDR2: SGHNT, YYREEE (reference sequence). J lost 10 bases, V lost 4 bases, and 12 bases had no gene match. The CDR3 bases are TGTGCCAGCAGCCCCGGGACAGGACCTTTTCTCTACACCTTC. As protein: CASSPGTGPFLYTF.

The chain has TRBV9 and TRBJ1-3; TRBD1 matches 11 bases. With 0 bases clipped from V and 3 bases from J, the junction kept 2 bases outside the gene matches. This CDR3 has 16 amino acids. Per germline, CDR1 SGDLS and CDR2 YYNGEE. The CDR3 DNA sequence: TGTGCCAGCAGCGTAGGGGACAGGGGGGGTGGAAACACCATATATTTT. Residues: CASSVGDRGGGNTIYF.

This sequence joins TRBV6-5 and TRBJ1-2; maybe TRBD1 (5 bases). The CDR3 consists of 12 residues. Germline assignment: CDR1 MNHEY and CDR2 SVGAGI. Trimming cost V 7 bases and J 4 bases, with 10 bases left between them. CDR3 amino acids: CASMYQGYGYTF. For the CDR3, the DNA is TGTGCCAGCATGTATCAGGGCTATGGCTACACCTTC.

The chain combines TRBV3-1 (or the pseudogene TRBV3-2) with TRBJ1-1; the match to TRBD1 covers 7 bases. V was clipped by 4 bases and J by 4 bases; unmatched bases: 9. Germline-derived CDR1 and CDR2 are LGHDT and YNNKEL (reference sequence). The CDR3 contains 15 residues. The CDR3 protein is CASSPMSTGSTEAFF. The CDR3 region has the DNA TGTGCCAGCAGCCCTATGTCGACAGGGAGCACTGAAGCTTTCTTT.

The gene calls are TRBV9 and TRBJ1-3, with 7 bases fitting TRBD1. The CDR3 is 15 residues long. Germline values: CDR1 SGDLS, CDR2 YYNGEE. V gave up 3 bases and J gave up 0 bases; unmatched junction bases: 3. The CDR3 sequence is CASSGDRVSGNTIYF. The CDR3 DNA sequence: TGTGCCAGCAGCGGCGACAGGGTCTCTGGAAACACCATATATTTT.

This chain connects TRBV4-1 to TRBJ1-5, with TRBD1 matching over 7 bases. Looked up from germline, CDR1 is MGHRA and CDR2 is YSYEKL. J lost 7 bases, V lost 4 bases, and 7 bases had no gene match. This CDR3 has 14 residues. CDR3 residues: CASSPDRDWQPQHF. The CDR3 DNA follows: TGCGCCAGCAGCCCAGACAGGGATTGGCAGCCCCAGCATTTT.

The J gene is TRBJ2-2, the V gene TRBV5-4, with 16 bases fitting TRBD2. CDR1 SGHNT and CDR2 YYREEE come from the germline V gene (reference sequence). The junction had 2 bases not matched to a gene; V was cut back by 3 bases and J by 3 bases. CDR3 length equals 17 residues. CDR3 in DNA: TGTGCCAGCAGCTCCGGGACTAGCGGGGGGGACACCGGGGAGCTGTTTTTT. It specifies CASSSGTSGGDTGELFF. The variable domain in full, completed from reference TRBV5-4 and TRBJ2-2, reads ETGVTQSPTHLIKTRGQQVTLRCSSQSGHNTVSWYQQALGQGPQFIFQYYREEENGRGNFPPRFSGLQFPNYSSELNVNALELDDSALYLCASSSGTSGGDTGELFFGEGSRLTVL.

The chain uses TRBV7-2 and TRBJ1-2; D remains unclear. V lost 1 base to trimming and J lost 3 bases, with 6 bases between them. The length of the CDR3 is 13 residues. Germline V CDR1 and CDR2: SGHTA, FQGNSA. The CDR3 here is CASSLVGYYGYTF. CDR3 coding DNA: TGTGCCAGCAGCTTAGTGGGCTACTATGGCTACACCTTC.

Written as DNA, the CDR3 is TGTGCCAGTAGTATTACCGGTCTACCTAATGAAAAACTGTTTTTT. Translation gives CASSITGLPNEKLFF. The chain joins TRBV19 to TRBJ1-4, with no clear D. This CDR3 is built from 15 residues. Between the trimmed V and J ends, which lost 3 bases and 3 bases, there was a span of 11 bases. The germline CDR1 and CDR2 sequences are LNHDA and SQIVND (reference sequence). The complete variable domain, with remaining parts taken from reference TRBV19 and TRBJ1-4, reads DGGITQSPKYLFRKEGQNVTLSCEQNLNHDAMYWYRQDPGQGLRLIYYSQIVNDFQKGDIAEGYSVSREKKESFPLTVTSAQKNPTAFYLCASSITGLPNEKLFFGSGTQLSVL.